This TCR beta chain was observed in a study of post-analysis software for immune sequencing data. Study-wide results and limits: Four or five TRBV segments were significantly more frequent in patients than in controls. TRBV5-6, TRBV5-1 and TRBV20-1 were among these segments. Clustering by F measure revealed strong co-clustering among samples prepared together in one batch. Normalized Chao1 diversity was significantly reduced in patients versus controls.

Per the germline V gene, CDR1 is SGHDT and CDR2 is YYEEEE. This CDR3 is built from 14 residues. Trimming cost V 0 bases and J 6 bases, with 10 bases left between them. This clonotype was found a few times. Antigen specificity is unknown. Incorporated into the TCR beta cDNA libraries were unique molecular identifiers, which served to reduce PCR and sequencing biases. About 500,000 cDNA molecules came from approximately 1 to 10 million T cells. Each CDR3 protein is one row after TCRdb ran MiXCR on the PCR reads. The sample lists fewer than 850,000 distinct CDR3 sequences, 25% to 30% occurring once. Sequences were obtained from blood. This TCR was sampled from a girl between 10 and 17 years old with multiple sclerosis. The J gene is TRBJ2-1, the V gene TRBV5-6; D is possibly TRBD1 (5 bases). CDR3 protein: CASSLVFQGNEQFF. As DNA, the CDR3 is TGTGCCAGCAGCTTGGTGTTCCAGGGCAATGAGCAGTTCTTC. Combining the CDR3 with reference TRBV5-6 and TRBJ2-1 gives the whole variable domain DAGVTQSPTHLIKTRGQQVTLRCSPKSGHDTVSWYQQALGQGPQFIFQYYEEEERQRGNFPDRFSGHQFPNYSSELNVNALLLGDSALYLCASSLVFQGNEQFFGPGTRLTVL.